This T cell receptor beta chain is drawn from a study of CDR3 diversity in severe acne. Using its own MiXCR run on the PCR reads, TCRdb lists one record per CDR3 protein. Of roughly 81,000 distinct CDR3 sequences listed, 45% to 55% are singletons. V was shortened by 5 bases and J by 6 bases, with 22 bases between the two germline ends. The germline gives CDR1 SGHVS, CDR2 FNYEAQ. This CDR3 has 16 amino acids. The chain is built from TRBV7-6 and TRBJ2-5; tentative D call: TRBD1 (6 bases). The sequenced sample was blood. The receptor comes from a male donor in good health, serving as a control. CDR3 in amino acids: CASSPIQGRGEQTQYF. The CDR3 coding sequence is TGTGCCAGCAGCCCGATACAGGGTCGGGGCGAGCAGACCCAGTACTTC.